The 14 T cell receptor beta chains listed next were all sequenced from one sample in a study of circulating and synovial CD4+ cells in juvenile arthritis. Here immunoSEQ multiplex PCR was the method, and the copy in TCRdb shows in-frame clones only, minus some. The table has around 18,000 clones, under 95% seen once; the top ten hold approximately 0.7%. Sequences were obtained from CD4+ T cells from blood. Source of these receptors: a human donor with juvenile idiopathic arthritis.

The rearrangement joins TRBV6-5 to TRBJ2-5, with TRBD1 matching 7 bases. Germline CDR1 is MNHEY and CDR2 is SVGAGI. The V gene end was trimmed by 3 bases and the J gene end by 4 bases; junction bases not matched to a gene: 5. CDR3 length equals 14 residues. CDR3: CASSYRTGPETQYF. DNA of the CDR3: TGTGCCAGCAGTTATAGGACAGGCCCAGAGACCCAGTACTTC.

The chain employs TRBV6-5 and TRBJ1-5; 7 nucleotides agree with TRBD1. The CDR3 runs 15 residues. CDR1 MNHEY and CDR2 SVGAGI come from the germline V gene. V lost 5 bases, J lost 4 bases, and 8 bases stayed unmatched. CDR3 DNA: TGTGCCAGCAGTCGGACAGGCCCCCAGAATCAGCCCCAGCATTTT. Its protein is CASSRTGPQNQPQHF.

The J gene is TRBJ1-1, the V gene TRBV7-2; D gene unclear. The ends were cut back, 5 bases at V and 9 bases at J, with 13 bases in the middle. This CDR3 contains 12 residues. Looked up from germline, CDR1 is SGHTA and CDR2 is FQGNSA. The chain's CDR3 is CASSPSRWKAFF. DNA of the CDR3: TGTGCCAGCAGCCCAAGCAGGTGGAAAGCTTTCTTT.

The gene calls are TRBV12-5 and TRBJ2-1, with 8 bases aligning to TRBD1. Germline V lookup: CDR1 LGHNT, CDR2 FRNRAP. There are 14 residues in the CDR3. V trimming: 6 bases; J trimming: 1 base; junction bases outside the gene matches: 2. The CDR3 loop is CASGTGVSYNEQFF. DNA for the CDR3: TGTGCTAGTGGGACAGGGGTTTCCTACAATGAGCAGTTCTTC.

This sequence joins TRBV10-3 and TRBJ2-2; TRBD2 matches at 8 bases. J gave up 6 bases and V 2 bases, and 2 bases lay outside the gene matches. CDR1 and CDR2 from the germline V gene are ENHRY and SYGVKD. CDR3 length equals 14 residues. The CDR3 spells CAISEAGGPGELFF. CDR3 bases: TGTGCCATCAGTGAGGCGGGGGGCCCCGGGGAGCTGTTTTTT.

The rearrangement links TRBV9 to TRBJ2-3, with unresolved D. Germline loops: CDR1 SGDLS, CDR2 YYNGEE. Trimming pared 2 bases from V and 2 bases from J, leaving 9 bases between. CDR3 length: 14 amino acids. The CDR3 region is CASSVSAVTDTQYF. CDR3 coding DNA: TGTGCCAGCAGCGTCTCTGCGGTCACAGATACGCAGTATTTT.

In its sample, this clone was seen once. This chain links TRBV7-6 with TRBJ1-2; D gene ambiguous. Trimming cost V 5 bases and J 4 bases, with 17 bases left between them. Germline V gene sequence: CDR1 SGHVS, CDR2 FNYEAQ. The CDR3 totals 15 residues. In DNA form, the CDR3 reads TGTGCCAGCAGCCCAATTGGGGAGGGCGGCTATGGCTACACCTTC. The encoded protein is CASSPIGEGGYGYTF.

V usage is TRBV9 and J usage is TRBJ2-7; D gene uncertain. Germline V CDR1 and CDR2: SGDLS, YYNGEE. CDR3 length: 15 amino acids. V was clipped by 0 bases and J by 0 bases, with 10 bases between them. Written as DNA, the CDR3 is TGTGCCAGCAGCGTAGCGGTAGTTCCCTCCTACGAGCAGTACTTC. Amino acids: CASSVAVVPSYEQYF.

Written as DNA, the CDR3 is TGTGCCATCAGTGAGACACAGGGGGCGGGAAGCTACACCTTC. This codes for CAISETQGAGSYTF. The V and J genes are TRBV10-3 and TRBJ1-2; 9 bases line up with TRBD1. Germline lookup yields CDR1 ENHRY and CDR2 SYGVKD. This CDR3 is 14 amino acids long. V lost 2 bases, J lost 9 bases, and 7 bases stayed unmatched.

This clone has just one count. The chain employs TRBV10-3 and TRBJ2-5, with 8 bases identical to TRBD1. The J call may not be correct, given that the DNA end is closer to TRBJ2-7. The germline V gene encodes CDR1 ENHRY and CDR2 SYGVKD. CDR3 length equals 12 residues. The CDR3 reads CAIRETGDEQYF. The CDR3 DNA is TGTGCCATCAGGGAGACAGGGGACGAGCAGTACTTC.

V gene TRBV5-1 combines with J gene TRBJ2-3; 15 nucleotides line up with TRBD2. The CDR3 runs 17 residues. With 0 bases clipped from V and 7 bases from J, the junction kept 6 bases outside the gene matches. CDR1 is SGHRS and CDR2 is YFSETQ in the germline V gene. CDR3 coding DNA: TGCGCCAGCAGCTTGGATGGACTAGCGGGGGGGCGATATACGCAGTATTTT. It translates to CASSLDGLAGGRYTQYF. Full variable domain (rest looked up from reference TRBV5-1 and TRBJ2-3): KAGVTQTPRYLIKTRGQQVTLSCSPISGHRSVSWYQQTPGQGLQFLFEYFSETQRNKGNFPGRFSGRQFSNSRSEMNVSTLELGDSALYLCASSLDGLAGGRYTQYFGPGTRLTVL.

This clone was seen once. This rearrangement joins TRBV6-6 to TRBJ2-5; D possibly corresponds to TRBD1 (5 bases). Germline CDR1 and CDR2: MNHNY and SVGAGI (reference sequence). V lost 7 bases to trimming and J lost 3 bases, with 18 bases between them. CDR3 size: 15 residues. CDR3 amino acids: CASTSTGRVKETQYF. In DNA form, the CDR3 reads TGTGCCAGCACCTCTACAGGCAGGGTAAAAGAGACCCAGTACTTC.

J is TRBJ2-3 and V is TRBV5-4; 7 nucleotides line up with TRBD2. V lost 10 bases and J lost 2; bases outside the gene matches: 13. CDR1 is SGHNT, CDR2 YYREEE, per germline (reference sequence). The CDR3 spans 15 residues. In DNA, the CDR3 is TGTGCCGTACGGGGGTTCGGACTAGTCACAGATACGCAGTATTTT. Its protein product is CAVRGFGLVTDTQYF.

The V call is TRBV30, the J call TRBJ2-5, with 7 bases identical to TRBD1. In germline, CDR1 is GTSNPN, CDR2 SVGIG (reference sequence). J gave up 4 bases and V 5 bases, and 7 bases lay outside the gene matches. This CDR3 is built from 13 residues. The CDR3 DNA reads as TGTGCCTGGGAATTACAGGGGTCAGAGACCCAGTACTTC. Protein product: CAWELQGSETQYF.